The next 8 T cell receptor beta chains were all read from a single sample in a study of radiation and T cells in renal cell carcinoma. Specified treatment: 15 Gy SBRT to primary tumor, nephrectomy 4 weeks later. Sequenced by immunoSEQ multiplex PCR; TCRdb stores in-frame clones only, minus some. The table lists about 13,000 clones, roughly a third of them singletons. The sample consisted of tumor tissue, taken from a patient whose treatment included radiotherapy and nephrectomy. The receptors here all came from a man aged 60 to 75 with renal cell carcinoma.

The CDR3 nucleotides are TGCAGCGTTGGAGGGCAGGGGTACACCTTC. Residues: CSVGGQGYTF. The chain links TRBV29-1 to TRBJ1-2, with D tentatively TRBD1 (6 bases). Trimming shortened V by 4 bases and J by 11 bases, and 11 bases separated the two germline ends. The length of the CDR3 is 10 residues. Germline V CDR1 and CDR2: SQVTM, ANQGSEA.

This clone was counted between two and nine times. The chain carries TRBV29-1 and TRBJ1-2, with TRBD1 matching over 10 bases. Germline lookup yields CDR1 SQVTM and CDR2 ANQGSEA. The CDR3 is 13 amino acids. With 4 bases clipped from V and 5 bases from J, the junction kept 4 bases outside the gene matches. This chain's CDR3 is CSVVGTGEYGYTF. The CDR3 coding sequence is TGCAGCGTTGTCGGGACAGGGGAATATGGCTACACCTTC. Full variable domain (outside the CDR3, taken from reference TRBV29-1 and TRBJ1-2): SAVISQKPSRDICQRGTSLTIQCQVDSQVTMMFWYRQQPGQSLTLIATANQGSEATYESGFVIDKFPISRPNLTFSTLTVSNMSPEDSSIYLCSVVGTGEYGYTFGSGTRLTVV.

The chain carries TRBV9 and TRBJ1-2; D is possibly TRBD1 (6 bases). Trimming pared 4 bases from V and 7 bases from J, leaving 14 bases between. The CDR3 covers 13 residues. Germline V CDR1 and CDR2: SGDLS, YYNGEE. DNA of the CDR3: TGTGCCAGCAGCCGACAGGCTGGTACTGGCTACACCTTC. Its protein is CASSRQAGTGYTF.

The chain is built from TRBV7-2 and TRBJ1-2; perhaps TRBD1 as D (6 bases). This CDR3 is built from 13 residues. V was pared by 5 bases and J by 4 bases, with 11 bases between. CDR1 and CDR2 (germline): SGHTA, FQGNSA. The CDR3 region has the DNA TGTGCCAGCAGCCTCCGCAGGGGCTATGGCTACACCTTC. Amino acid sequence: CASSLRRGYGYTF.

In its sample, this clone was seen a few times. The chain's CDR3 is CASSANRMNTEAFF. The CDR3 DNA is TGTGCCAGCAGCGCCAACCGAATGAACACTGAAGCTTTCTTT. This chain uses TRBV7-8 with TRBJ1-1; no definite D call. Trimming stripped 5 bases from V and 0 bases from J, with 10 bases between. This CDR3 is built from 14 residues. The germline gives CDR1 SGHVS, CDR2 FQNEAQ.

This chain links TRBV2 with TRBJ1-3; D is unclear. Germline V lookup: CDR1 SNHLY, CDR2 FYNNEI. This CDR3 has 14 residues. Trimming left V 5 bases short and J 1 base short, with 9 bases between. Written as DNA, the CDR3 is TGTGCCAGCAGTAGGCAACAGTCTGGAAACACCATATATTTT. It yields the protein CASSRQQSGNTIYF.

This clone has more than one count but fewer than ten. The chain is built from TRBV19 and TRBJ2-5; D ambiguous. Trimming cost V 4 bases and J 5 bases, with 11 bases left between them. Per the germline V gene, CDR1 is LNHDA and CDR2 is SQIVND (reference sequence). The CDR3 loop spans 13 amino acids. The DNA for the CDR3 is TGTGCCAGTAGTACCCAGGCGTTGGAGACCCAGTACTTC. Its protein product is CASSTQALETQYF. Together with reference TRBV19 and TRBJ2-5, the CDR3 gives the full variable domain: DGGITQSPKYLFRKEGQNVTLSCEQNLNHDAMYWYRQDPGQGLRLIYYSQIVNDFQKGDIAEGYSVSREKKESFPLTVTSAQKNPTAFYLCASSTQALETQYFGPGTRLLVL.

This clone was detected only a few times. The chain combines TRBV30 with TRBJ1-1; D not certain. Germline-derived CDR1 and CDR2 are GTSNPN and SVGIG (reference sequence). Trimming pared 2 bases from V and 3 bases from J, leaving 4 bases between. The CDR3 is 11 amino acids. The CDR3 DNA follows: TGTGCCTGGAGTATGGACACTGAAGCTTTCTTT. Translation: CAWSMDTEAFF.